The next 5 T cell receptor beta chains were all read from a single sample in a study of cytomegalovirus exposure and HLA in healthy donors. Only in-frame clones appear in the TCRdb table, and some are missing; sequencing was by immunoSEQ multiplex PCR. The sample lists almost 75,000 clones; around four fifths were seen once. Sequenced sample: PBMCs. The receptors stem from a man aged 25-40 years in good health and CMV-seronegative.

The chain has TRBV5-6 and TRBJ1-1, with 7 bases fitting TRBD1. The junction had 11 bases not matched to a gene; V was cut back by 4 bases and J by 8 bases. Germline V gene sequence: CDR1 SGHDT, CDR2 YYEEEE. CDR3 length: 14 residues. For the CDR3, the DNA is TGTGCCAGCAGCCAACTTACAGGGGTCACGGAAGCTTTCTTT. It is translated as CASSQLTGVTEAFF.

This clone was detected a few times. J is TRBJ2-5 and V is TRBV6-5, with D perhaps matching TRBD2 (6 bases). The V and J ends lost 6 bases and 6 bases respectively, with 11 bases between them. The CDR3 extends over 12 amino acids. CDR1 is MNHEY, CDR2 SVGAGI, per germline. CDR3 nucleotides: TGTGCCAGCAGCTCTAGCGCGAAGACCCAGTACTTC. It codes for CASSSSAKTQYF.

The gene calls are TRBV5-1 and TRBJ1-1, with TRBD1 identical over 8 bases. CDR1 SGHRS and CDR2 YFSETQ come from the germline V gene. The CDR3 consists of 14 residues. J lost 6 bases, V lost 7 bases, and 11 bases had no gene match. CDR3: CASRWTGREAEAFF. CDR3 bases: TGCGCCAGCCGTTGGACAGGGAGGGAGGCTGAAGCTTTCTTT.

CDR3 DNA: TGTGCCAGCAGCCAAGACGAGGTGAATCAGCCCCAGCATTTT. This encodes CASSQDEVNQPQHF. The V and J genes are TRBV4-2 and TRBJ1-5; D not resolved. V gave up 0 bases and J gave up 4 bases, with 7 bases separating them. Per the germline V gene, CDR1 is LGHNA and CDR2 is YNFKEQ. This CDR3 spans 14 amino acids.

The CDR3 protein is CASRTGGAGNTEAFF. The CDR3 DNA sequence: TGTGCCAGCAGAACAGGGGGCGCGGGGAACACTGAAGCTTTCTTT. The J gene is TRBJ1-1, the V gene TRBV2; 9 bases match TRBD1. The CDR3 has 15 residues. After removal of 6 bases from V and 1 base from J, the junction contained 6 bases not matched to a gene. CDR1 is SNHLY, CDR2 FYNNEI, per germline.